The TCR beta chain under discussion was sequenced for a study of response to subunit inactivated influenza vaccine. The CDR3 is 14 residues long. The ends were cut back, 4 bases at V and 3 bases at J, with 15 bases in the middle. Germline lookup yields CDR1 SQVTM and CDR2 ANQGSEA. MiXCR, applied by TCRdb to the RT-PCR reads, yields one record per CDR3 protein. The sample has a few hundred thousand distinct CDR3 sequences, 12% seen once; the top ten hold over 6.5%. The J gene is TRBJ1-1, the V gene TRBV29-1; a possible D gene is TRBD1 (5 bases). The origin of this receptor is a man aged 50 to 59 who received an inactivated influenza vaccine. The material sequenced was non-naive T cells sorted from PBMCs, taken roughly 15 days before vaccination. The CDR3 spells CSVVVRGGDTEAFF. CDR3 nucleotide sequence: TGCAGCGTTGTCGTGCGGGGCGGGGACACTGAAGCTTTCTTT.